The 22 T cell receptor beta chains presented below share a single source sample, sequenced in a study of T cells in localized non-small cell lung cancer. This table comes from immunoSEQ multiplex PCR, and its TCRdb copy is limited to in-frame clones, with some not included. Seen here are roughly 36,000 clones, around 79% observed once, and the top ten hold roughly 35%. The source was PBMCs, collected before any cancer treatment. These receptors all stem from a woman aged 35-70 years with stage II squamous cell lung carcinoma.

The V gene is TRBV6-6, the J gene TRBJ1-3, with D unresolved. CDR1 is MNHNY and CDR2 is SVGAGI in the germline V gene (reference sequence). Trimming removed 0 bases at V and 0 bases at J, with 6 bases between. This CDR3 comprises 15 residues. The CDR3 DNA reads TGTGCCAGCAGTTACTCTCGGGCCTCTGGAAACACCATATATTTT. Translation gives CASSYSRASGNTIYF.

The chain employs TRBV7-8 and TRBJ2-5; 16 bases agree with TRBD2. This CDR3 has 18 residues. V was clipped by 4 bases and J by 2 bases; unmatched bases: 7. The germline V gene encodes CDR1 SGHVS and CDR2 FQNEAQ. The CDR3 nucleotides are TGTGCCAGCAGCTCCGGGACTAGCGGGAGGGCCAGACAAGAGACCCAGTACTTC. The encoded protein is CASSSGTSGRARQETQYF.

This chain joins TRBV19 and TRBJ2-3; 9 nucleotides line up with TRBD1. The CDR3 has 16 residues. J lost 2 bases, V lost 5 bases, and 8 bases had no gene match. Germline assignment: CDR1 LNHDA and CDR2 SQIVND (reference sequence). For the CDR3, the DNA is TGTGCCAGTAGTGCTCGGGACAGGGAATTCACAGATACGCAGTATTTT. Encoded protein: CASSARDREFTDTQYF.

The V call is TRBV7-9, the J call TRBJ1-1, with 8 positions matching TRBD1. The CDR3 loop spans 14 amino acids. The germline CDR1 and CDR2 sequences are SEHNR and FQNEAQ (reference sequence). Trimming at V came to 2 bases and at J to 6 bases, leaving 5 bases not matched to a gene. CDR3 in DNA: TGTGCCAGCAGCTTAAGGACAGGGCAGGCTGAAGCTTTCTTT. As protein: CASSLRTGQAEAFF.

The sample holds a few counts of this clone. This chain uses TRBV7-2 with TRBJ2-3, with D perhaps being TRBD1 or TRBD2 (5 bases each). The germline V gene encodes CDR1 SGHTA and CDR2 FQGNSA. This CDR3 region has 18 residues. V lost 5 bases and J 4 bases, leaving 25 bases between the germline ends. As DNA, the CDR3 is TGTGCCAGCAGCCGAGGTCAGGGCCGAGGGGCAGCAGCAGATACGCAGTATTTT. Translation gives CASSRGQGRGAAADTQYF.

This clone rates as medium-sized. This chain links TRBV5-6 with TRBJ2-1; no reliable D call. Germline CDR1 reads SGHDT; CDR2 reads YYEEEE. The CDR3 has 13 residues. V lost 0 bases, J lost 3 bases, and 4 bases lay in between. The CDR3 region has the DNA TGTGCCAGCAGCTTGGCCAGCTACAATGAGCAGTTCTTC. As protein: CASSLASYNEQFF. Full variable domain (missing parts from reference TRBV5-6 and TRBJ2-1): DAGVTQSPTHLIKTRGQQVTLRCSPKSGHDTVSWYQQALGQGPQFIFQYYEEEERQRGNFPDRFSGHQFPNYSSELNVNALLLGDSALYLCASSLASYNEQFFGPGTRLTVL.

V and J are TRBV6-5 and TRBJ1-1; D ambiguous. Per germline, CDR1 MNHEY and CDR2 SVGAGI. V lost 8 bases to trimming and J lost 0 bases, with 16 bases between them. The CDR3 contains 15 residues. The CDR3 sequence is CASGAAGSMNTEAFF. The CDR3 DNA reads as TGTGCCAGCGGAGCGGCGGGGAGCATGAACACTGAAGCTTTCTTT.

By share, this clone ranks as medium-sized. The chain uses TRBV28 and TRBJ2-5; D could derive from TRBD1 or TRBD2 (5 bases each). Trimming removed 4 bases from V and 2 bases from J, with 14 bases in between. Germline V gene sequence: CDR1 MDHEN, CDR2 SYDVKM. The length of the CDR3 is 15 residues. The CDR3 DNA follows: TGTGCCAGCAGTTCCGGGACCTCCAGGCAAGAGACCCAGTACTTC. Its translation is CASSSGTSRQETQYF.

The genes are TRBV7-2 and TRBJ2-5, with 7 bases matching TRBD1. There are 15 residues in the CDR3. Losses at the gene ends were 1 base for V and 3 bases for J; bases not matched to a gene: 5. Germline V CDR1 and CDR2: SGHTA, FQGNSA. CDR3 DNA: TGTGCCAGCAGCTTAGTGGGGACAGCCAAAGAGACCCAGTACTTC. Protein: CASSLVGTAKETQYF.

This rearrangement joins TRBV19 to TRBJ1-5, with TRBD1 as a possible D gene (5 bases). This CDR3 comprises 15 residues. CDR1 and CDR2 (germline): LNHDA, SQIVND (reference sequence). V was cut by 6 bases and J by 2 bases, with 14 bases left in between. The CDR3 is CASSPGGYRNQPQHF. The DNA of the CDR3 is TGTGCCAGTAGCCCCGGGGGGTATCGCAATCAGCCCCAGCATTTT. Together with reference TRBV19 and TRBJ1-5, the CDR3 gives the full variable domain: DGGITQSPKYLFRKEGQNVTLSCEQNLNHDAMYWYRQDPGQGLRLIYYSQIVNDFQKGDIAEGYSVSREKKESFPLTVTSAQKNPTAFYLCASSPGGYRNQPQHFGDGTRLSIL.

CDR3 coding DNA: TGTGCCATCAGTCCTTGGGACTCCCCGGCTGAAGCTTTCTTT. Translating gives CAISPWDSPAEAFF. The chain combines TRBV10-3 with TRBJ1-1; D is perhaps TRBD1 (5 bases). The CDR3 sequence is 14 residues long. V gave up 5 bases and J gave up 6 bases, with 16 bases separating them. The V gene's germline CDR1 is ENHRY and CDR2 SYGVKD.

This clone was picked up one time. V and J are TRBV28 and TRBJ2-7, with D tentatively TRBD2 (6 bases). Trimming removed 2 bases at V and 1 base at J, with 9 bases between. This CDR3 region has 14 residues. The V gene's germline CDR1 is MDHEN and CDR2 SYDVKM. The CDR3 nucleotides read TGTGCCAGCAGTTTAGGGGGGTCGTCCTACGAGCAGTACTTC. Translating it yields CASSLGGSSYEQYF.

The CDR3: CASRQNTGELFF. CDR3 in DNA: TGCGCCAGCAGGCAAAACACCGGGGAGCTGTTTTTT. The gene calls are TRBV10-1 and TRBJ2-2; D gene unclear. The CDR3 runs 12 residues. The V end lost 6 bases, the J end lost 2 bases, and 4 bases lay between the germline ends. The germline V gene has CDR1 WNHNN and CDR2 SYGVQD (reference sequence).

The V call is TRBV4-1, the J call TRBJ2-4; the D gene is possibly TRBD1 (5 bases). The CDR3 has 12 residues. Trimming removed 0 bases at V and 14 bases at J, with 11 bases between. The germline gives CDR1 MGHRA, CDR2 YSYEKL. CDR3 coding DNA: TGCGCCAGCAGCCAAGAAACAGGTCACAAGTACTTC. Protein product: CASSQETGHKYF.

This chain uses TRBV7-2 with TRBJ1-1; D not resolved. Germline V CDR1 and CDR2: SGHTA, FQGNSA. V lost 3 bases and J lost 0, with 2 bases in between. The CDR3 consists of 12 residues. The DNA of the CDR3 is TGTGCCAGCAGCTTTTTGAACACTGAAGCTTTCTTT. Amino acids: CASSFLNTEAFF.

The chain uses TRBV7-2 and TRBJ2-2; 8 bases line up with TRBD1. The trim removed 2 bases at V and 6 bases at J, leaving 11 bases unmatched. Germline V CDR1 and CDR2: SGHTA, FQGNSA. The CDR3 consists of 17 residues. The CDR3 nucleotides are TGTGCCAGCAGCTTACACCAGGGGGCCAGTCAGGCCGGGGAGCTGTTTTTT. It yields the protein CASSLHQGASQAGELFF.

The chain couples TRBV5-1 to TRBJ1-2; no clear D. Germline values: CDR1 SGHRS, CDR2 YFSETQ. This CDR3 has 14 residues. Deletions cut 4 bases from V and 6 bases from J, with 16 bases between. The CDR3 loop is CASSTGLEWDGYTF. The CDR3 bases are TGCGCCAGCAGCACGGGCCTAGAGTGGGATGGCTACACCTTC.

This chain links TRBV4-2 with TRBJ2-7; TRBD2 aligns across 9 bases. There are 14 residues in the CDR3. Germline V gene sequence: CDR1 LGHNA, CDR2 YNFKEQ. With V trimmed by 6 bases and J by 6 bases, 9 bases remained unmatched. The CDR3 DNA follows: TGTGCCAGCAGGGGCGGGAGGGTCTACGGCGAGCAGTACTTC. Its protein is CASRGGRVYGEQYF.

CDR3 loop: CASSEGLDRTYEQYV. The CDR3 bases are TGTGCCAGCAGTGAGGGATTGGACAGGACCTACGAGCAGTACGTC. J is TRBJ2-7 and V is TRBV2, with TRBD1 matching over 7 bases. The CDR3 is 15 amino acids. Per the germline V gene, CDR1 is SNHLY and CDR2 is FYNNEI. V trimming: 3 bases; J trimming: 2 bases; junction bases outside the gene matches: 7.

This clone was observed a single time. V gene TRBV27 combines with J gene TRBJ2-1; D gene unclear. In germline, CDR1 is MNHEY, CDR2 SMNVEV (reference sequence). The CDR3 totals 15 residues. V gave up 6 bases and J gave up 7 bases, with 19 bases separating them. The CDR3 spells CASSPGVTPGNEQFF. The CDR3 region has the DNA TGTGCCAGCAGCCCCGGAGTAACACCGGGTAATGAGCAGTTCTTC.

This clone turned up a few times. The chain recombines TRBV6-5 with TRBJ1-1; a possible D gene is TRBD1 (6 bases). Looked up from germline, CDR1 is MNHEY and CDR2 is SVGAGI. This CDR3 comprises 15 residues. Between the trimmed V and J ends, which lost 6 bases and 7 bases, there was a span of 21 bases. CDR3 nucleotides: TGTGCCAGCAGGCGGGAGCTAACAGGGAAGAGTGAAGCTTTCTTT. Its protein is CASRRELTGKSEAFF.

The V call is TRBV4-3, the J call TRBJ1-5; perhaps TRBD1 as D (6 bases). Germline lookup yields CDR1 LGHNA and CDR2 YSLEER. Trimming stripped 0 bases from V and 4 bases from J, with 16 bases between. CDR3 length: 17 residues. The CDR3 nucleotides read TGCGCCAGCAGCCAAGACAGGGGTAGTAAGCCTAATCAGCCCCAGCATTTT. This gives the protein CASSQDRGSKPNQPQHF.